Given below is one TCR beta chain in context. Its antigen is unknown. This sample is part of a study of Graves' ophthalmopathy and Graves' hyperthyroidism. Notes on the study in general: Most thyroid clonotypes with frequency above 0.001 were detected in blood too.

Germline CDR1 reads MGHDK; CDR2 reads SYGVNS. The CDR3 totals 16 residues. Trimming took off 4 bases at V and 10 bases at J, with 20 bases between the two ends. The sequenced template was RNA, covering the TCR beta CDR3 region. Second-round multiplex PCR followed a first-round RT-PCR using HTBI primers. TCRdb ran MiXCR on the multiplex PCR reads and lists one entry per CDR3 protein. The repertoire holds about 740,000 distinct CDR3 sequences, with 40% as singletons. Where ophthalmopathy was present, donors had moderate-to-severe activity, CAS ≥3, NOSPECS ≥4 and duration under 3 months. Other autoimmune diseases, uncontrolled infections, pregnancy or lactation ruled patients out of participation. Serum thyroxine and TRAb, along with clinical symptoms, thyroid ultrasound and orbital computed tomography, were what diagnosis relied on.

Sequencing input: peripheral blood. V and J are TRBV25-1 and TRBJ1-6; D perhaps matches TRBD1 (6 bases). The sequence was collected from an adult man with Graves' ophthalmopathy. The CDR3 loop reads CASSASLPGGASPLHF. The CDR3 DNA reads TGTGCCAGCAGTGCTAGCCTACCTGGGGGGGCCTCACCCCTCCACTTT.